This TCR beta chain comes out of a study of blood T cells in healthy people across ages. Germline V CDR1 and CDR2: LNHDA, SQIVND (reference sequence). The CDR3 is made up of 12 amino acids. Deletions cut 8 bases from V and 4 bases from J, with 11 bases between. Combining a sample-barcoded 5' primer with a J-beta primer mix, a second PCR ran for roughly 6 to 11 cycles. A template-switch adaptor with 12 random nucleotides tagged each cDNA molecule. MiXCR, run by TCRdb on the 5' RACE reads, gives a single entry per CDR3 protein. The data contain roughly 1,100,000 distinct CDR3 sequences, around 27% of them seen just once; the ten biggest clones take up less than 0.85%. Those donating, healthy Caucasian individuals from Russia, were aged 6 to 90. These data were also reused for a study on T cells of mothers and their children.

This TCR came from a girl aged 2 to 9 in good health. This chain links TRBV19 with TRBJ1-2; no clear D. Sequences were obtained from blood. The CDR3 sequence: CASYAQPYGYTF. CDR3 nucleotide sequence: TGTGCCAGTTACGCCCAACCCTATGGCTACACCTTC.